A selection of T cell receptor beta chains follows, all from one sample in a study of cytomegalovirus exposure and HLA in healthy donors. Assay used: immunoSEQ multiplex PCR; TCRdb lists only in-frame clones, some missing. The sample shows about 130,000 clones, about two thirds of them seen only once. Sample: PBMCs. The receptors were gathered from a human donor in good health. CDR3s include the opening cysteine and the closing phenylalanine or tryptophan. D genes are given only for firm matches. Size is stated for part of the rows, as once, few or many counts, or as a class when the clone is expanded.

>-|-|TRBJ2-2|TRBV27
TGTGCCAGCAGTTTACTCCTAGTAGACCGCACCGGGGAGCTGTTTTTT
CASSLLLVDRTGELFF
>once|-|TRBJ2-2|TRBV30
TGTGCCTGGAGCGTCCAGTGGAACACCGGGGAGCTGTTTTTT
CAWSVQWNTGELFF
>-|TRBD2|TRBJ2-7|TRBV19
TGTGCCACCCACGGGGGAGGGCCGGCTGCCTACGAGCAGTACTTC
CATHGGGPAAYEQYF
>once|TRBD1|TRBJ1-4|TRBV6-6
TGTGCCAGCACCTCCCGGGGACAGGGTGGAGAAAAACTGTTTTTT
CASTSRGQGGEKLFF
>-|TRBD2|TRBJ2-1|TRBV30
TGTGCCTACACGGGACTAGCGGGGGGCATGAGCTCCTACAATGAGCAGTTCTTC
CAYTGLAGGMSSYNEQFF
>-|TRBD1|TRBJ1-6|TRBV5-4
TGTGCCAGCAGCCAGGGAAGCAGGGGGGACTCACCCCTCCACTTT
CASSQGSRGDSPLHF
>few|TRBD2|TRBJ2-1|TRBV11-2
TGTGCCAGCAGCCCCTGGACTAGCGGGGTTCCTATGGAGCAGTTCTTC
CASSPWTSGVPMEQFF
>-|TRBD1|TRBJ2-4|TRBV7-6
TGTGCCAGCAGCTTAGTCCCGACAGGGACCAAAAACATTCAGTACTTC
CASSLVPTGTKNIQYF
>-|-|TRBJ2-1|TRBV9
TGTGCCAGCAGCCCCCGGGACTCCTACAATGAGCAGTTCTTC
CASSPRDSYNEQFF
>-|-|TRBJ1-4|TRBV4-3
TGCGCCAGCAGCCAAGTTCGGGGGATCCCTAATGAAAAACTGTTTTTT
CASSQVRGIPNEKLFF
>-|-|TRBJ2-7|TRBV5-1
TGCGCCAGCAGCCGGCGCGGGCCTCCTTACGAGCAGTACTTC
CASSRRGPPYEQYF
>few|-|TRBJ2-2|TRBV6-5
TGTGCCAGCAGTTGGGGGGAGAACACCGGGGAGCTGTTTTTT
CASSWGENTGELFF
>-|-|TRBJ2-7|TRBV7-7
TGTGCCAGCCCCCCGAACGAGAGCTACGAGCAGTACTTC
CASPPNESYEQYF
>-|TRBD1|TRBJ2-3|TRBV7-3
TGTGCCAGCAGCTTATCGCTAGGGGGCGCTCCAGATACGCAGTATTTT
CASSLSLGGAPDTQYF
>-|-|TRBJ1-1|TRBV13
TGTGCCAGCATTCCCTTAGGGGCGAACACTGAAGCTTTCTTT
CASIPLGANTEAFF
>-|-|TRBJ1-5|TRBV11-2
TGTGCCAGCAGCCCACTGTCTGGCAATCAGCCCCAGCATTTT
CASSPLSGNQPQHF
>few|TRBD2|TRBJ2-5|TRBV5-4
TGTGCTACCTACGAAATCCGGGGAGGGCCCATCCAAGAGACCCAGTACTTC
CATYEIRGGPIQETQYF
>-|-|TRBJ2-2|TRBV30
TGTGCCTGGGTCCAGGGGCATGGGCTGTTTTTT
CAWVQGHGLFF
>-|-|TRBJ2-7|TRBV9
TGTGCCAGCAGCGTAGACGGACAGTTCTCCTACGAGCAGTACTTC
CASSVDGQFSYEQYF
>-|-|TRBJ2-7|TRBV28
TGTGCCAGCAGTTTTAGGGGCGGTCGGCCTTACGAGCAGTACTTC
CASSFRGGRPYEQYF
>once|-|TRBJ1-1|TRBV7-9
TGTGCCAGCAGCTGGGGGGGGGCTGAAGCTTTCTTT
CASSWGGAEAFF
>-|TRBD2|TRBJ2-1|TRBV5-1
TGCGCCAGCAGCTCCTTAGCGGGGGCCACAAGGAATGAGCAGTTCTTC
CASSSLAGATRNEQFF
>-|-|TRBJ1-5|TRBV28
TGTGCCAGCAGTGAACCTCGAACCCAGAATCAGCCCCAGCATTTT
CASSEPRTQNQPQHF
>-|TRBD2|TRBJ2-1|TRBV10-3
TGTGCCATCAGTGAGCCCCCTCGCGGTTGGACTAGCGGGAGAACATTGGTCAATGAGCAGTTCTTC
CAISEPPRGWTSGRTLVNEQFF
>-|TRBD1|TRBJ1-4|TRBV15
TGTGCCACCAGCAGAGATGAGGGGGCGGGTAATGAAAAACTGTTTTTT
CATSRDEGAGNEKLFF
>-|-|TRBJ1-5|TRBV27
TGTGCCAGCAGTTTATCCCGGGGAACTAGCAATCAGCCCCAGCATTTT
CASSLSRGTSNQPQHF
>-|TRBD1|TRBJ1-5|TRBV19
TGTGCCAGTGGATCACAGGGGGTTAGCAATCAGCCCCAGCATTTT
CASGSQGVSNQPQHF
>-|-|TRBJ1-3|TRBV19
TGTGCCAGTACCGCTTCGGGGATTGGAAACACCATATATTTT
CASTASGIGNTIYF
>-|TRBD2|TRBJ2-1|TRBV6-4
TGTGCCAGCAGTGACCCACTAGCGGGTGGAACCTACAATGAGCAGTTCTTC
CASSDPLAGGTYNEQFF
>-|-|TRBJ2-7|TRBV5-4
TGTGCCAGCAGCTTGGCTACAGGGGGGGTATACGAGCAGTACTTC
CASSLATGGVYEQYF
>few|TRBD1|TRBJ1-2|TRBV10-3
TGTGCCATCACCCCGCAGGGGGGCGGCGGCTACACCTTC
CAITPQGGGGYTF
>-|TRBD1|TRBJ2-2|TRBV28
TGTGCCAGCAGTTTATCCCCCTGGGGACAGGGGTTAACCGGGGAGCTGTTTTTT
CASSLSPWGQGLTGELFF
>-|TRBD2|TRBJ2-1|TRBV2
TGTGCCAGCGCATTAGCGGGAGTCGGCAATGAGCAGTTCTTC
CASALAGVGNEQFF
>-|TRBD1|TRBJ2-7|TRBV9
TGTGCCAGCAGCGTAGCAGCGACAGGGACCTACGAGCAGTACTTC
CASSVAATGTYEQYF
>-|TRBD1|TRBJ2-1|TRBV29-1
TGCAGTACCATGGGACAGGGGGTCGGCTACAATGAGCAGTTCTTC
CSTMGQGVGYNEQFF
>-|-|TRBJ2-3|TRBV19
TGTGCCAGTACCCGGCAGGGCACAGATACGCAGTATTTT
CASTRQGTDTQYF
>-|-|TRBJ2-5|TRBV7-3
TGTGCCAGCAGTCGACAGGTCCAAGAGACCCAGTACTTC
CASSRQVQETQYF
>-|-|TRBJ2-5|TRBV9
TGTGCCAGCAGCGGCAGGGGCGCGGAGACCCAGTACTTC
CASSGRGAETQYF
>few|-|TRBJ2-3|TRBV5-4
TGTGCCAGCAGCTTGGAAATAACTTACACAGATACGCAGTATTTT
CASSLEITYTDTQYF
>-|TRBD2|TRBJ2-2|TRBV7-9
TGTGCCAGCAGCTCCGCTAGCGGGAGTTGGACCGGGGAGCTGTTTTTT
CASSSASGSWTGELFF
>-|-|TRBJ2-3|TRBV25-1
TGTGCCAGCAGTGAACACTCCGGGAGCACAGATACGCAGTATTTT
CASSEHSGSTDTQYF
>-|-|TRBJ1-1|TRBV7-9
TGTGCCAGCAGCTTAGCTTGGGGGGAGGGCACTGAAGCTTTCTTT
CASSLAWGEGTEAFF